These T cell receptor beta chains were read from a single sample in a study of blood T cell repertoires in COVID-19. The data were produced by immunoSEQ multiplex PCR, yet TCRdb's version contains in-frame clones alone and is incomplete. The top ten hold 0.83% of the sample, which has some 220,000 clones, 92% seen once. The specimen sequenced was peripheral blood. Receptors originate from a man aged 30-40 years with COVID-19, enrolled during active disease. The CDR3 runs from the conserved cysteine through the conserved F or W. A D gene is named only where the DNA matches it firmly.

cdr3_length	d_call	v_call	j_call	cdr3_aa	cdr3_nt
14	TRBD1	TRBV4-1	TRBJ2-7	CASSQVGGPNEQYF	TGCGCCAGCAGCCAAGTAGGGGGCCCCAACGAGCAGTACTTC
12	.	TRBV11-2	TRBJ2-3	CASSSSTDTQYF	TGTGCCAGCAGCTCTAGCACAGATACGCAGTATTTT
18	TRBD2	TRBV7-6	TRBJ2-1	CASSLYSRTSSSYNEQFF	TGTGCCAGCAGCTTATATTCACGGACTAGCTCCTCCTACAATGAGCAGTTCTTC
13	.	TRBV10-2	TRBJ2-1	CASLQNRYNEQFF	TGCGCCAGCCTCCAAAACAGGTACAATGAGCAGTTCTTC
16	TRBD2	TRBV2	TRBJ2-5	CASSETSGGVGETQYF	TGTGCCAGCAGTGAAACTAGCGGGGGGGTAGGTGAGACCCAGTACTTC
16	TRBD1	TRBV6-6	TRBJ2-2	CASRAGTGVNTGELFF	TGTGCCAGCAGGGCCGGGACAGGGGTAAACACCGGGGAGCTGTTTTTT
18	TRBD1	TRBV6-1	TRBJ1-2	CASSEMAGGVGSNYGYTF	TGTGCCAGCAGTGAAATGGCAGGGGGCGTAGGCTCTAACTATGGCTACACCTTC
14	.	TRBV3-1/TRBV3-2	TRBJ2-1	CASSQDAPTNEQFF	TGTGCCAGCAGCCAAGATGCCCCTACCAATGAGCAGTTCTTC
14	.	TRBV10-1	TRBJ1-1	CASSVSGVYTEAFF	TGCGCCAGCAGTGTTTCAGGTGTGTACACTGAAGCTTTCTTT
15	.	TRBV5-4	TRBJ1-2	CASSPGGAHNYGYTF	TGTGCCAGCAGCCCGGGAGGGGCACATAACTATGGCTACACCTTC
13	TRBD1	TRBV7-2	TRBJ1-5	CASSSQGDQPQHF	TGTGCCAGCAGCTCACAGGGGGATCAGCCCCAGCATTTT
13	TRBD1	TRBV5-1	TRBJ2-3	CASSYGQVDTQYF	TGCGCCAGCAGCTACGGACAGGTTGATACGCAGTATTTT
17	.	TRBV6-1	TRBJ1-5	CASSGAWSRALNQPQHF	TGTGCCAGCAGTGGCGCCTGGAGCAGGGCCCTCAATCAGCCCCAGCATTTT
14	.	TRBV27	TRBJ1-1	CASSSTRFSGGAFF	TGTGCCAGCAGTTCTACTCGGTTTTCGGGGGGAGCTTTCTTT
17	TRBD2	TRBV15	TRBJ2-3	CATSREIPGGITDTQYF	TGTGCCACCAGCAGAGAAATCCCGGGGGGAATCACAGATACGCAGTATTTT
14	.	TRBV18	TRBJ1-1	CASSPQGSNTEAFF	TGTGCCAGCTCACCGCAGGGGTCGAACACTGAAGCTTTCTTT
15	.	TRBV5-1	TRBJ2-2	CASSFDGLSTGELFF	TGCGCCAGCAGCTTTGACGGACTCTCCACCGGGGAGCTGTTTTTT